The present T cell receptor (beta chain) was sequenced within a study of shared T cell receptors in the human thymus. The V segment lost 3 bases and the J segment 7 bases; nucleotides outside the gene matches: 14. Germline-derived CDR1 and CDR2 are SGHRS and YFSETQ. This CDR3 is 16 amino acids long. The data were produced by immunoSEQ multiplex PCR, yet TCRdb's version contains in-frame clones alone and is incomplete. This sample has 600,000 or so clones; about 89% occur once, and the top ten carry roughly 0.0086%. This sample also belongs to another study, concerning human thymus T cells. As reported in that work: Repertoires sampled from thymus and blood appeared biased in V and J gene usage.

The chain combines TRBV5-1 with TRBJ2-7; 9 bases map to TRBD1. The source material was thymocytes. The TCR originated in a boy under two years old with a congenital heart defect. The CDR3: CASSSNPPTGGKEQYF. CDR3 nucleotide sequence: TGCGCCAGCAGCTCCAACCCACCGACAGGGGGGAAAGAGCAGTACTTC.